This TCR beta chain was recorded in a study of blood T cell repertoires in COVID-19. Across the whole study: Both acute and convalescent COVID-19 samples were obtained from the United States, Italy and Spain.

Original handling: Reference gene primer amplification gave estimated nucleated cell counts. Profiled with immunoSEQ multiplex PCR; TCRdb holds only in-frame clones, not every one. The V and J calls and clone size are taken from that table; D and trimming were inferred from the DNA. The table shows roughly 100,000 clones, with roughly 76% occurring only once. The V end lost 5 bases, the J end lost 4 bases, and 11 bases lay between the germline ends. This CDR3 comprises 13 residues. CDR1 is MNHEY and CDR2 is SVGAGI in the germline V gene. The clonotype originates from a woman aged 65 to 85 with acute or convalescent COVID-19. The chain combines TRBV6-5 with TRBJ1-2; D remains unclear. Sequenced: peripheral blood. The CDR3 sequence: CASSPDMGYGYTF. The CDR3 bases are TGTGCCAGCAGTCCCGACATGGGCTATGGCTACACCTTC.